The 18 T cell receptor beta chains presented below share a single source sample, sequenced in a study of Ad26.COV2.S vaccination and SARS-CoV-2 variants. Treatment specified: some 19 received Ad26.COV2.S at low or high dose, single or two shots; several received placebo; per-sample allocation not given. Material that was analyzed had been drawn on day 63 after the first vaccine or placebo injection. TCRdb's table, derived via immunoSEQ multiplex PCR, lists solely in-frame clones and lacks some. The sample lists 440,000 or so clones, 90% occurring once. Sequenced here: peripheral blood, sampled in a trial of Ad26.COV2.S vaccine versus placebo. The receptors were gathered from a person aged 18-65 years who received the Ad26.COV2.S COVID-19 vaccine or a placebo.

The rearrangement links TRBV28 to TRBJ1-6; D remains ambiguous. Germline lookup yields CDR1 MDHEN and CDR2 SYDVKM. V was trimmed by 3 bases and J by 4 bases, leaving 13 bases between them. The CDR3 sequence is 16 residues long. The CDR3: CASSLPPDGYNSPLHF. CDR3 DNA: TGTGCCAGCAGTTTGCCGCCGGACGGTTATAATTCACCCCTCCACTTT.

V and J are TRBV28 and TRBJ2-7; 8 positions agree with TRBD2. The ends lost 7 bases at V and 0 bases at J; junction bases unmatched: 8. This CDR3 comprises 15 residues. The germline gives CDR1 MDHEN, CDR2 SYDVKM. As DNA, the CDR3 is TGTGCCAGCATCGGGTTAGCGGGGAGCTCCTACGAGCAGTACTTC. The encoded protein is CASIGLAGSSYEQYF.

The rearrangement uses TRBV5-4 and TRBJ2-5; TRBD2 agrees at 10 bases. The germline V gene has CDR1 SGHNT and CDR2 YYREEE (reference sequence). The CDR3 length is 16 residues. The V segment lost 3 bases and the J segment 1 base; nucleotides outside the gene matches: 6. CDR3 nucleotide sequence: TGTGCCAGCAGCTCCAAGACTAGCGGGCGCCAAGAGACCCAGTACTTC. Its translation is CASSSKTSGRQETQYF.

This chain connects TRBV19 to TRBJ2-1, with 7 bases matching TRBD2. CDR1 and CDR2 from the germline V gene are LNHDA and SQIVND (reference sequence). There are 17 residues in the CDR3. V shed 1 base and J 0 bases; nucleotides not matched to a gene: 6. CDR3 in amino acids: CASSIGLGGSSYNEQFF. Here the CDR3 DNA reads TGTGCCAGTAGTATAGGATTAGGCGGGAGCTCCTACAATGAGCAGTTCTTC.

This clone was seen a few times. The chain uses TRBV5-5 and TRBJ2-1; D is possibly TRBD1 or TRBD2 (5 bases each). CDR1 is SGHKS, CDR2 YYEKEE, per germline (reference sequence). This CDR3 has 18 residues. The germline V and J ends were trimmed by 1 base and 0 bases, with 17 bases remaining between them. The CDR3 loop is CASSLNPWGKSSYNEQFF. Written as DNA, the CDR3 is TGTGCCAGCAGCTTGAATCCCTGGGGGAAGAGCTCCTACAATGAGCAGTTCTTC.

The chain links TRBV15 to TRBJ2-2; TRBD2 might be the D (5 bases). Germline lookup yields CDR1 LNHNV and CDR2 YYDKDF (reference sequence). The CDR3 has 13 amino acids. The V end was cut by 8 bases, the J end by 8 bases, with 15 bases between. The CDR3 nucleotides are TGTGCCACCGAACTAGGAGACCTAGGGGAGCTGTTTTTT. Its translation is CATELGDLGELFF.

Details on this clone: Other DNA sequences in this specimen translate into the identical CDR3. The rearrangement joins TRBV6-2 or TRBV6-3 to TRBJ2-6; D gene ambiguous. Germline V lookup: CDR1 MNHEY, CDR2 SVGEGT. This CDR3 contains 14 residues. V was shortened by 0 bases and J by 1 base, with 1 base between the two germline ends. The CDR3 region is CASSYSSGANVLTF. The CDR3 DNA sequence: TGTGCCAGCAGTTACTCGTCTGGGGCCAACGTCCTGACTTTC.

This clone is a singleton in its sample. The V and J genes are TRBV28 and TRBJ2-3; 9 positions agree with TRBD1. The trim removed 5 bases at V and 2 bases at J, leaving 8 bases unmatched. This CDR3 contains 16 residues. Germline values: CDR1 MDHEN, CDR2 SYDVKM. CDR3 sequence: CASSTSGQGITDTQYF. CDR3 nucleotide sequence: TGTGCCAGCAGTACCAGCGGACAGGGGATCACAGATACGCAGTATTTT. Full variable domain (missing parts from reference TRBV28 and TRBJ2-3): DVKVTQSSRYLVKRTGEKVFLECVQDMDHENMFWYRQDPGLGLRLIYFSYDVKMKEKGDIPEGYSVSREKKERFSLILESASTNQTSMYLCASSTSGQGITDTQYFGPGTRLTVL.

The gene calls are TRBV7-3 and TRBJ2-5; D is perhaps TRBD1 or TRBD2 (5 bases each). The CDR3 runs 14 residues. Trimming took 4 bases from V and 5 from J, leaving 14 bases between them. Germline lookup yields CDR1 SGHTA and CDR2 FQGTGA. In DNA form, the CDR3 reads TGTGCCAGCAGCTCCCAGGGACCCCCCGAGACCCAGTACTTC. Residues: CASSSQGPPETQYF.

The chain recombines TRBV6-1 with TRBJ1-2; TRBD1 matches 11 bases. This CDR3 comprises 16 residues. The germline V gene encodes CDR1 MNHNS and CDR2 SASEGT. V lost 3 bases, J lost 7 bases, and 10 bases stayed unmatched. This chain's CDR3 is CASSEIRTGGGGGYTF. The CDR3 region has the DNA TGTGCCAGCAGTGAGATAAGGACAGGGGGCGGTGGTGGCTACACCTTC.

This clone has only a few counts. The chain combines TRBV7-9 with TRBJ2-2; no clear D gene. Germline V CDR1 and CDR2: SEHNR, FQNEAQ (reference sequence). V was shortened by 2 bases and J by 0 bases, with 7 bases between the two germline ends. This CDR3 has 15 amino acids. In DNA, the CDR3 is TGTGCCAGCAGCTTATTAATGGCGAACACCGGGGAGCTGTTTTTT. Protein product: CASSLLMANTGELFF.

V usage is TRBV18 and J usage is TRBJ2-3, with D perhaps matching TRBD1 or TRBD2 (6 bases each). The V gene lost 3 bases and the J gene lost 4 bases, with 11 bases spanning the gap. Germline CDR1 and CDR2: KGHSH and LQKENI. The CDR3 has 14 amino acids. This chain's CDR3 is CASSPIGGPDTQYF. The CDR3 bases are TGTGCCAGCTCACCCATCGGGGGCCCAGATACGCAGTATTTT.

The gene calls are TRBV7-6 and TRBJ2-3; D is possibly TRBD2 (5 bases). V dropped 1 base and J dropped 0 bases, with 8 bases sitting between them. Germline V gives CDR1 SGHVS, CDR2 FNYEAQ. The CDR3 runs to 15 residues. The CDR3: CASSLVGDSTDTQYF. The CDR3 DNA reads TGTGCCAGCAGCTTAGTCGGGGATAGCACAGATACGCAGTATTTT.

The chain is built from TRBV29-1 and TRBJ2-2; no definite D call. Trimming took off 4 bases at V and 1 base at J, with 4 bases between the two ends. Germline V gene lookup returns CDR1 SQVTM and CDR2 ANQGSEA. The CDR3 totals 12 residues. Written as DNA, the CDR3 is TGCAGCGTTGTGTGGAACACCGGGGAGCTGTTTTTT. It is translated as CSVVWNTGELFF.

The chain joins TRBV7-2 to TRBJ2-7; TRBD1 is a possible D gene (6 bases). The ends were cut back, 5 bases at V and 6 bases at J, with 17 bases in the middle. The length of the CDR3 is 14 residues. From germline, CDR1 is SGHTA and CDR2 FQGNSA. CDR3 bases: TGTGCCAGCAGCCCGATCGGACAGCTTCGCGAGCAGTACTTC. It is translated as CASSPIGQLREQYF.

The chain joins TRBV27 to TRBJ1-1; no definite D call. The germline gives CDR1 MNHEY, CDR2 SMNVEV (reference sequence). The germline V and J ends were trimmed by 1 base and 2 bases, with 17 bases remaining between them. This CDR3 has 17 residues. CDR3 residues: CASSLYAPFGINTEAFF. DNA for the CDR3: TGTGCCAGCAGTTTATACGCTCCGTTCGGGATAAACACTGAAGCTTTCTTT.

This clone came up once. V is TRBV27 and J is TRBJ2-3, with 7 bases identical to TRBD1. The CDR3 sequence is 13 residues long. Germline trimming cut 0 bases from V and 11 bases from J; bases unmatched to any gene: 5. Germline V gene lookup returns CDR1 MNHEY and CDR2 SMNVEV (reference sequence). In DNA form, the CDR3 reads TGTGCCAGCAGTTTATCGGGACAGCCGGGGCAGTATTTT. Its protein product is CASSLSGQPGQYF.

V gene TRBV27 combines with J gene TRBJ2-5, with TRBD2 matching over 8 bases. The CDR3 has 17 residues. V trimming: 10 bases; J trimming: 5 bases; junction bases outside the gene matches: 21. The germline V gene has CDR1 MNHEY and CDR2 SMNVEV (reference sequence). The CDR3 coding sequence is TGTGCCACCTCTAACTTTAGGCGGGAGGAACCCCAGGAGACCCAGTACTTC. Its protein product is CATSNFRREEPQETQYF.